These 20 T cell receptor beta chains originate from one sample sequenced in a study of blood T cell repertoires in COVID-19. Sequencing was performed with immunoSEQ multiplex PCR; in TCRdb, only in-frame clones are kept and a portion is missing. The sample has around 300,000 clones, around 91% seen once. The sequencing input was peripheral blood. The receptors originated from a woman aged 40 to 49 with COVID-19, enrolled during active disease.

This clone has just one count. The chain recombines TRBV6-5 with TRBJ2-7; D call uncertain. CDR3 size: 14 residues. V was trimmed by 6 bases and J by 3 bases, leaving 15 bases between them. The V gene's germline CDR1 is MNHEY and CDR2 SVGAGI. The CDR3 DNA is TGTGCCAGCAGCCTCACCCCCAACGGCTACGAGCAGTACTTC. It encodes CASSLTPNGYEQYF.

The chain combines TRBV28 with TRBJ1-5; 10 nucleotides align to TRBD1. Germline V gene sequence: CDR1 MDHEN, CDR2 SYDVKM. V shed 2 bases, J shed 7 bases, and the junction held 5 bases outside the gene matches. The CDR3 extends over 15 amino acids. CDR3 loop: CASSLGGQGGQPQHF. CDR3 in DNA: TGTGCCAGCAGTTTAGGAGGACAGGGGGGCCAGCCCCAGCATTTT.

Notes on this clone: One end of the junction does not line up with germline, which may come from a read error. The CDR3 nucleotides read TGTGCCAGCAGTTTAAGGGCCCGCACGGCCTACGAGCAGTACTTC. This translates into CASSLRARTAYEQYF. V is TRBV7-3 and J is TRBJ2-7; unclear D gene. Germline-derived CDR1 and CDR2 are SGHTA and FQGTGA. This CDR3 has 15 amino acids.

In this sample, this clone turned up once. This chain links TRBV18 with TRBJ1-1; D is unclear. CDR3 size: 13 residues. Per the germline V gene, CDR1 is KGHSH and CDR2 is LQKENI. V was cut by 5 bases and J by 1 base, with 8 bases left in between. The CDR3 DNA reads as TGTGCCAGCTCATTCACACCGAACACTGAAGCTTTCTTT. Its translation: CASSFTPNTEAFF.

V is TRBV15 and J is TRBJ1-1, with 8 nucleotides matching TRBD1. This CDR3 contains 13 residues. From germline, CDR1 is LNHNV and CDR2 YYDKDF (reference sequence). The V and J ends lost 5 bases and 5 bases, in that order; junction bases with no gene match: 4. The DNA of the CDR3 is TGTGCCACCAGCTTGGACAGGGCGACTGAAGCTTTCTTT. This codes for CATSLDRATEAFF.

The CDR3 DNA reads TGTGCCAGTAGTACAGGCTCCTACGAGCAGTACTTC. This codes for CASSTGSYEQYF. The V call is TRBV19, the J call TRBJ2-7; D is ambiguous. The CDR3 spans 12 residues. The germline CDR1 and CDR2 sequences are LNHDA and SQIVND (reference sequence). Trimming stripped 4 bases from V and 0 bases from J, with 4 bases between.

This clone has only a few counts. V usage is TRBV7-9 and J usage is TRBJ1-1; D may be TRBD1 (6 bases). The CDR3 has 13 amino acids. V lost 7 bases and J 0 bases, leaving 9 bases between the germline ends. Germline V gene data show CDR1 as SEHNR and CDR2 as FQNEAQ (reference sequence). CDR3 protein: CASNDRLNTEAFF. The CDR3 nucleotides are TGTGCCAGCAACGACAGGCTGAACACTGAAGCTTTCTTT. Filled out from reference TRBV7-9 and TRBJ1-1, the complete variable domain reads DTGVSQNPRHKITKRGQNVTFRCDPISEHNRLYWYRQTLGQGPEFLTYFQNEAQLEKSRLLSDRFSAERPKGSFSTLEIQRTEQGDSAMYLCASNDRLNTEAFFGQGTRLTVV.

The V call is TRBV6-5, the J call TRBJ2-3, with 7 bases lining up with TRBD1. The germline CDR1 and CDR2 sequences are MNHEY and SVGAGI. Trimming removed 7 bases from V and 2 bases from J; junction bases left unmatched: 6. This CDR3 contains 14 residues. This chain's CDR3 is CASTPDRVTDTQYF. The CDR3 DNA sequence: TGTGCCAGCACCCCTGACAGGGTCACAGATACGCAGTATTTT.

This clone occurred once. The genes are TRBV27 and TRBJ1-3; 10 nucleotides align to TRBD1. This CDR3 has 14 residues. V was clipped by 9 bases and J by 0 bases; unmatched bases: 2. From germline, CDR1 is MNHEY and CDR2 SMNVEV (reference sequence). Here the CDR3 DNA reads TGTGCCAGTAGACAGGGGGCCTCTGGAAACACCATATATTTT. Protein sequence: CASRQGASGNTIYF.

This clone has only one observation. The chain recombines TRBV7-9 with TRBJ1-5; D might be TRBD1 (6 bases). The CDR3 contains 14 residues. CDR1 is SEHNR, CDR2 FQNEAQ, per germline (reference sequence). Trimming stripped 6 bases from V and 5 bases from J, with 14 bases between. CDR3 sequence (DNA): TGTGCCAGCAGTCAATCGGGGGGCGATCAGCCCCAGCATTTT. Amino acids: CASSQSGGDQPQHF.

V usage is TRBV28 and J usage is TRBJ1-3; D possibly corresponds to TRBD1 (6 bases). The CDR3 spans 15 residues. V lost 6 bases, J lost 4 bases, and 16 bases lay in between. Germline CDR1 MDHEN, CDR2 SYDVKM. CDR3 sequence (DNA): TGTGCCAGCAGCATAGTATGGGGGCGAGGAAACACCATATATTTT. Amino acid sequence: CASSIVWGRGNTIYF.

CDR3 sequence (DNA): TGTGCCAGCAGCTTATGGACTAGCGGGAGTGTAAACATTCAGTACTTC. It codes for CASSLWTSGSVNIQYF. This chain connects TRBV7-2 to TRBJ2-4, with 13 positions matching TRBD2. The CDR3 consists of 16 residues. Germline CDR1 and CDR2: SGHTA and FQGNSA. The J segment lost 6 bases and the V segment lost 2 bases, leaving 4 bases of the junction unmatched.

This clone has more than one count but fewer than ten. This chain links TRBV28 with TRBJ1-5, with TRBD1 as a possible D gene (6 bases). Trimming took 7 bases from V and 6 from J, leaving 19 bases between them. CDR1 and CDR2 from the germline V gene are MDHEN and SYDVKM. CDR3 length equals 15 residues. CDR3 sequence: CASTPAGEGGQPQHF. Written as DNA, the CDR3 is TGTGCCAGCACCCCCGCGGGGGAGGGGGGTCAGCCCCAGCATTTT.

The V call is TRBV4-1, the J call TRBJ1-1; no definite D call. Trimming pared 1 base from V and 0 bases from J, leaving 9 bases between. Germline V gene sequence: CDR1 MGHRA, CDR2 YSYEKL. The CDR3 is made up of 15 amino acids. CDR3 in amino acids: CASSQVKTVNTEAFF. CDR3 bases: TGCGCCAGCAGCCAAGTGAAAACGGTGAACACTGAAGCTTTCTTT.

The rearrangement links TRBV5-1 to TRBJ2-3; 13 nucleotides line up with TRBD2. In germline, CDR1 is SGHRS, CDR2 YFSETQ. The V gene end was trimmed by 5 bases and the J gene end by 4 bases; junction bases not matched to a gene: 4. The CDR3 has 15 amino acids. The CDR3 DNA reads TGCGCCAGCAGTCCGGGACTAGCGGGATCAGATACGCAGTATTTT. Its translation is CASSPGLAGSDTQYF.

This chain connects TRBV5-6 to TRBJ2-2; 9 bases map to TRBD1. The CDR3 extends over 17 amino acids. Germline V gives CDR1 SGHDT, CDR2 YYEEEE. V shed 3 bases and J 2 bases; nucleotides not matched to a gene: 8. CDR3 coding DNA: TGTGCCAGCAGCTCCCTGTACAGGGGGCGAAACACCGGGGAGCTGTTTTTT. It yields the protein CASSSLYRGRNTGELFF.

V and J are TRBV28 and TRBJ1-2; 7 bases align to TRBD1. The V gene end was trimmed by 6 bases and the J gene end by 3 bases; junction bases not matched to a gene: 13. Germline V CDR1 and CDR2: MDHEN, SYDVKM. CDR3 length: 16 amino acids. The CDR3 nucleotides read TGTGCCAGCAGACCAGGGGGGCCGGGACAGTACTATGGCTACACCTTC. It is translated as CASRPGGPGQYYGYTF.

The CDR3 reads CASGLGRGETQYF. The CDR3 DNA reads as TGTGCTAGTGGTCTGGGTAGGGGGGAGACCCAGTACTTC. The J gene is TRBJ2-5, the V gene TRBV12-5, with D maybe TRBD1 (6 bases). From germline, CDR1 is LGHNT and CDR2 FRNRAP. This CDR3 is 13 amino acids long. V lost 5 bases to trimming and J lost 5 bases, with 12 bases between them.

V gene TRBV9 combines with J gene TRBJ2-4; 8 bases match TRBD2. The CDR3 sequence is 15 residues long. With 0 bases clipped from V and 12 bases from J, the junction kept 11 bases outside the gene matches. Germline V gives CDR1 SGDLS, CDR2 YYNGEE. The CDR3 here is CASSVELAVDQPQYF. CDR3 nucleotides: TGTGCCAGCAGCGTAGAACTAGCGGTGGATCAACCTCAGTACTTC. The full variable domain, with the rest looked up from reference TRBV9 and TRBJ2-4, is DSGVTQTPKHLITATGQRVTLRCSPRSGDLSVYWYQQSLDQGLQFLIQYYNGEERAKGNILERFSAQQFPDLHSELNLSSLELGDSALYFCASSVELAVDQPQYFGAGTRLSVL.

The chain uses TRBV6-5 and TRBJ1-1; the D gene is possibly TRBD1 (5 bases). V shed 8 bases and J shed 0 bases, with 16 bases lying between them. Per germline, CDR1 MNHEY and CDR2 SVGAGI. The CDR3 length is 15 residues. The CDR3 reads CASRMTAYMNTEAFF. CDR3 in DNA: TGTGCCAGCCGCATGACAGCCTATATGAACACTGAAGCTTTCTTT.